The subject of this entry is one T cell receptor beta chain. Its matching antigen is unknown. TRB was amplified from about 250 ng of peripheral blood genomic DNA per sample. This CDR3 region has 14 residues. Looked up from germline, CDR1 is MNHEY and CDR2 is SMNVEV (reference sequence). The source of the sample is a study of T cell clusters in autoimmune cytopenias. Findings and limits, study-wide: TRB repertoire shifts in secondary cytopenia and chronic lymphocytic leukemia mostly reflected lymphoma, not autoimmunity. Clustering suggested that physiological T cell clusters were missing in primary autoimmune cytopenia patients.

One tube held mixed TRB-A and TRB-B primer pools for touch-down PCR. From the multiplex PCR reads, TCRdb lists one entry per CDR3 protein and no DNA. This table holds under 9,000 distinct CDR3 sequences. The chain couples TRBV27 to TRBJ2-7; TCRdb outputs TRBD1, but without DNA this stays unchecked. Sequencing used peripheral blood. The TCR was taken from a human donor with an autoimmune cytopenia or autoimmune hepatitis (not recorded which). The CDR3 here is CASRAGAFSYEQYF.